What follows is one T cell receptor beta chain and its context. This entry is derived from a study of response to subunit inactivated influenza vaccine. TCRdb reanalysed the RT-PCR reads using MiXCR and keeps one entry per CDR3 protein. The sample yields about 500,000 distinct CDR3 sequences, 16% seen once. The sequences come from CD4+ T cells sorted from PBMCs, collected less than 25 months after vaccination. The sequence was collected from a man in his fifties or sixties who received an inactivated influenza vaccine.

Here the CDR3 DNA reads TGCAGTGCTAGAGACCATGAGGGGCCGGGGGCTGAGCAGTTCTTC. As protein: CSARDHEGPGAEQFF. The chain has TRBV20-1 and TRBJ2-1; D may correspond to TRBD1 or TRBD2 (6 bases each). There are 15 residues in the CDR3. The V end was cut by 0 bases, the J end by 9 bases, with 18 bases between. The germline V gene encodes CDR1 DFQATT and CDR2 SNEGSKA (reference sequence).